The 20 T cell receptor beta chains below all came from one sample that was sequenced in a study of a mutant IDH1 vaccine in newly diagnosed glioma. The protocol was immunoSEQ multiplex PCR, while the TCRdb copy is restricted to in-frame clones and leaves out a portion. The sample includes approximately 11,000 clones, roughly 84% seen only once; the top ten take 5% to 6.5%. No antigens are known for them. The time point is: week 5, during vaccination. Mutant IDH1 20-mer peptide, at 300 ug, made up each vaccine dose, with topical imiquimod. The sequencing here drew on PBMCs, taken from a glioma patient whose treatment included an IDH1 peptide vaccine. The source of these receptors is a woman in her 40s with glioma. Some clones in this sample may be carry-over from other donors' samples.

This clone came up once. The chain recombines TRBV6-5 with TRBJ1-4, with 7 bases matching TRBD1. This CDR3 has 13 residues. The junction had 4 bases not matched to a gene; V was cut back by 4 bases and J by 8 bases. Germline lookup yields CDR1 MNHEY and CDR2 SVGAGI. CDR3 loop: CASSWQGGEKLFF. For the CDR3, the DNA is TGTGCCAGCAGTTGGCAGGGGGGAGAAAAACTGTTTTTT.

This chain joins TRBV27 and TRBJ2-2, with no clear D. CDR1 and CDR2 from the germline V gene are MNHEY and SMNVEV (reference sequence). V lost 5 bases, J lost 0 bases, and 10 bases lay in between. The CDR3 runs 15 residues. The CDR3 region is CASSPRLTNTGELFF. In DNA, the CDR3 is TGTGCCAGCAGTCCGAGACTGACGAACACCGGGGAGCTGTTTTTT.

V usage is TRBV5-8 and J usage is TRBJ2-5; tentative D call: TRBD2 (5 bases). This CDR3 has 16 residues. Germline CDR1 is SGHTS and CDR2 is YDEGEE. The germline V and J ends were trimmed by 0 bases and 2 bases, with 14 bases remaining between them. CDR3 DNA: TGTGCCAGCAGCTTGGGACCCACCGGCGGGCAAGAGACCCAGTACTTC. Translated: CASSLGPTGGQETQYF.

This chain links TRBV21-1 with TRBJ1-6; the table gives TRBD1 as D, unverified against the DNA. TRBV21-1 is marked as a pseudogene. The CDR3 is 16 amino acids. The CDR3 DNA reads TGTGCCAGCAGCAACACGGGGACAGGGTATTGTTCACCCCTCCACTTT. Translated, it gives CASSNTGTGYCSPLHF.

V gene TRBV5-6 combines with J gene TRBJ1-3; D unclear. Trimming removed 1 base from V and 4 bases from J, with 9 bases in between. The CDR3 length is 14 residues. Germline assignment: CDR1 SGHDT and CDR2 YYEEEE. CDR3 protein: CASSLWQMGNTIYF. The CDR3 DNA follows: TGTGCCAGCAGCTTGTGGCAAATGGGAAACACCATATATTTT.

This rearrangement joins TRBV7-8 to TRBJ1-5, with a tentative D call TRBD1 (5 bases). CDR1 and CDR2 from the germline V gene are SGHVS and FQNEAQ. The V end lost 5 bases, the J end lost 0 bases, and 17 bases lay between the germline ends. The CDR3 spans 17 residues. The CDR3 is CASSQMGRDYSNQPQHF. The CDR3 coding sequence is TGTGCCAGCAGCCAGATGGGCAGGGATTATAGCAATCAGCCCCAGCATTTT. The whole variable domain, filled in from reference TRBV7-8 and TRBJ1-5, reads GAGVSQSPRYKVAKRGQDVALRCDPISGHVSLFWYQQALGQGPEFLTYFQNEAQLDKSGLPSDRFFAERPEGSVSTLKIQRTQQEDSAVYLCASSQMGRDYSNQPQHFGDGTRLSIL.

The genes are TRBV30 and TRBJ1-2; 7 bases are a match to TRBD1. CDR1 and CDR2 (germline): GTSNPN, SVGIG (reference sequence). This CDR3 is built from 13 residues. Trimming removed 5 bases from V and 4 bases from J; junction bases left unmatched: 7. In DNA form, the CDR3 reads TGTGCCTGGTGGGACAGAGCTTTCTATGGCTACACCTTC. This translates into CAWWDRAFYGYTF.

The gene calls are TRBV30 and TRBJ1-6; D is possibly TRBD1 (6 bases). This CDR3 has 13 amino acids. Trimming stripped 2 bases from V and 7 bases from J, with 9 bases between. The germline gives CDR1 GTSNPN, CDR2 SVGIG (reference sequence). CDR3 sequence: CAWSSTGNSPLHF. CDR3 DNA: TGTGCCTGGAGTTCCACAGGGAATTCACCCCTCCACTTT.

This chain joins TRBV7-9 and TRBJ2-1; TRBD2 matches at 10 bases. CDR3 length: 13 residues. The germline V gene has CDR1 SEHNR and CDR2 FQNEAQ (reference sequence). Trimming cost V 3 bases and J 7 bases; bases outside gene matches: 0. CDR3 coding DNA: TGTGCCAGCAGCTTTAGCGGGAGGAATGAGCAGTTCTTC. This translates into CASSFSGRNEQFF.

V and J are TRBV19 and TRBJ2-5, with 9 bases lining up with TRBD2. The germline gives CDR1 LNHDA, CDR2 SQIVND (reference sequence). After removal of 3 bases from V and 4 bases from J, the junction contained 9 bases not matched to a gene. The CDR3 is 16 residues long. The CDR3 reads CASSIGARGGLETQYF. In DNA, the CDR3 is TGTGCCAGTAGTATCGGGGCGCGGGGGGGCCTAGAGACCCAGTACTTC.

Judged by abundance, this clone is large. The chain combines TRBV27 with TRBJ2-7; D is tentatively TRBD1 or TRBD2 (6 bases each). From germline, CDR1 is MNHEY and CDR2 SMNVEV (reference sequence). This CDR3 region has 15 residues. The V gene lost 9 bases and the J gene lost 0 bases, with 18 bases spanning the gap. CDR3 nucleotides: TGTGCCAGTAGAGGGGGGTCTCATAGCTCCTACGAGCAGTACTTC. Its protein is CASRGGSHSSYEQYF.

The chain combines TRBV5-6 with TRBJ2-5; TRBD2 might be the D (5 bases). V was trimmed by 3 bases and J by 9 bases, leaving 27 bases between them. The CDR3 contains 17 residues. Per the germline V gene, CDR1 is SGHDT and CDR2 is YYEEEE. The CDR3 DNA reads TGTGCCAGCAGCTCTCCGAAGAGGTTGTTAGCTATGGAGGCCCAGTACTTC. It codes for CASSSPKRLLAMEAQYF.

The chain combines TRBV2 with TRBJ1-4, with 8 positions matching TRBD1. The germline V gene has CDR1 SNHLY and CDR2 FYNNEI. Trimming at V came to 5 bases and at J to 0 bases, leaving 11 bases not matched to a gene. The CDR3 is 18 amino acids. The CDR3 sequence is CASSRPGGILATNEKLFF. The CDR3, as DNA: TGTGCCAGCAGTCGGCCAGGGGGCATCCTCGCAACTAATGAAAAACTGTTTTTT.

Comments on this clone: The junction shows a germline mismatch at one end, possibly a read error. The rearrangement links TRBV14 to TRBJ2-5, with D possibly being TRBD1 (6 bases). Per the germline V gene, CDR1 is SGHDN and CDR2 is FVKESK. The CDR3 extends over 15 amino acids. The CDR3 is CAISQQGLVRETQYF. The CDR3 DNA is TGTGCCATCAGCCAACAGGGCCTGGTGCGGGAGACCCAGTACTTC.

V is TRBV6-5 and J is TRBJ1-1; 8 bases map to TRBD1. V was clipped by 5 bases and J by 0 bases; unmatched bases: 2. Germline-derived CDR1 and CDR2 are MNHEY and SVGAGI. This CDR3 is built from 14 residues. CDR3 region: CASSRTGMNTEAFF. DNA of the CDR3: TGTGCCAGCAGTCGGACAGGGATGAACACTGAAGCTTTCTTT.

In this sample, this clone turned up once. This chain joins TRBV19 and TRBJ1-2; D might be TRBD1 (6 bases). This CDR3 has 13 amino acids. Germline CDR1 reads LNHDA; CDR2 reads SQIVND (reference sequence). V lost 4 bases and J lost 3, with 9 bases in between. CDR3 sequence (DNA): TGTGCCAGTAGTAAGAACAGGGACTATGGCTACACCTTC. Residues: CASSKNRDYGYTF.

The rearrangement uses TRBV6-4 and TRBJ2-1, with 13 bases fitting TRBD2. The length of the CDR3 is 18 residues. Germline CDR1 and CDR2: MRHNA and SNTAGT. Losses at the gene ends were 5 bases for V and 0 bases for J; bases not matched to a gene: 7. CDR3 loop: CASSPGLAGSSSYNEQFF. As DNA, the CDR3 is TGTGCCAGCAGTCCGGGACTAGCGGGGTCCAGCTCCTACAATGAGCAGTTCTTC.

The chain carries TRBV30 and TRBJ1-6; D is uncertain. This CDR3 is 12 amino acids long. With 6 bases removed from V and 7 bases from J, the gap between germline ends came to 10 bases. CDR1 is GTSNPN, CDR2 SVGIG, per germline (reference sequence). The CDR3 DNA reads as TGTGCCTGCCCGGGCCTAAATTCACCCCTCCACTTT. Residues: CACPGLNSPLHF.

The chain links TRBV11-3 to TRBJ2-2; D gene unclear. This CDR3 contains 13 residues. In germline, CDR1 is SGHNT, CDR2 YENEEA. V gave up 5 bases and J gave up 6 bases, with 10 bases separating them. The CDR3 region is CASSPATAGELFF. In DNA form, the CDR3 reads TGTGCCAGCAGCCCCGCGACGGCCGGGGAGCTGTTTTTT.

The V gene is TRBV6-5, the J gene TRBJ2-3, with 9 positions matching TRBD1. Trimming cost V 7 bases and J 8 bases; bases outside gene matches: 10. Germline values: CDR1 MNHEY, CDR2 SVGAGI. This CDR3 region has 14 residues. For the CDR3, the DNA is TGTGCCAGCACCCGGGACAGGGTGGGAGGTACGCAGTATTTT. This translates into CASTRDRVGGTQYF.